Listed here are 16 T cell receptor beta chains from one sample, sequenced in a study of shared clonotypes between healthy human individuals (TCRdb year 2020). The library was obtained by the immunoSEQ multiplex PCR assay. What TCRdb holds here is the immuneACCESS table cut down to in-frame rearrangements. Part of the clones is not present; checked against another copy, under half of the missing clones reflect an unresolved V gene, and the others are unexplained. This sample gives roughly 2.2 million clones in total; approximately 93% of them show up just once. Together, the top ten hold under 0.45% of the sample. Sequences were obtained from naive CD4+ T cells from PBMCs. Explained via the paper, the cell subset or site label denotes: CD45RA+ positively selected. The receptors originated from a man in his late teens or twenties in good health. Some clones in this sample may be carry-over from other donors' samples.

This clone has a single count. The chain is built from TRBV7-3 and TRBJ2-7; 11 bases are shared with TRBD1. The CDR3 has 15 residues. V lost 5 bases and J lost 2; bases outside the gene matches: 5. Germline assignment: CDR1 SGHTA and CDR2 FQGTGA. In DNA, the CDR3 is TGTGCCAGCAGCCTAGGGACAGGGGGTCCCTACGAGCAGTACTTC. As protein: CASSLGTGGPYEQYF.

The chain is built from TRBV5-4 and TRBJ2-7; D gene uncertain. The CDR3 sequence is 15 residues long. Germline loops: CDR1 SGHNT, CDR2 YYREEE (reference sequence). The V gene lost 0 bases and the J gene lost 3 bases, with 13 bases spanning the gap. This CDR3 reads CASSLANRGDYEQYF. CDR3 coding DNA: TGTGCCAGCAGCTTGGCCAATCGCGGTGACTACGAGCAGTACTTC.

The chain recombines TRBV11-2 with TRBJ2-1; TRBD2 aligns across 7 bases. In germline, CDR1 is SGHAT, CDR2 FQNNGV. The CDR3 is 15 residues long. V lost 1 base to trimming and J lost 6 bases; unmatched junction nucleotides: 6. The DNA of the CDR3 is TGTGCCAGCAGCTTAGTCAGCGGGGTACGCAATGAGCAGTTCTTC. It yields the protein CASSLVSGVRNEQFF.

This chain links TRBV7-9 with TRBJ2-3; D gene uncertain. The CDR3 runs 15 residues. Germline assignment: CDR1 SEHNR and CDR2 FQNEAQ (reference sequence). V lost 0 bases and J lost 5, with 12 bases in between. The CDR3 DNA sequence: TGTGCCAGCAGCTTAGCGGGGAACACTGGAGATACGCAGTATTTT. Translation: CASSLAGNTGDTQYF.

V and J are TRBV28 and TRBJ2-6; 9 nucleotides align to TRBD1. This CDR3 is 18 amino acids long. The germline CDR1 and CDR2 sequences are MDHEN and SYDVKM. The V gene end was trimmed by 5 bases and the J gene end by 3 bases; junction bases not matched to a gene: 11. The CDR3 is CASSLPGQGGGGANVLTF. The CDR3 nucleotides are TGTGCCAGCAGTCTTCCGGGACAGGGAGGCGGTGGGGCCAACGTCCTGACTTTC.

The chain recombines TRBV11-2 with TRBJ2-7; no firm D call. The CDR3 is 12 residues long. V was pared by 5 bases and J by 4 bases, with 9 bases between. The germline CDR1 and CDR2 sequences are SGHAT and FQNNGV. This CDR3 reads CASSGSRYEQYF. CDR3 nucleotides: TGTGCCAGCAGCGGATCAAGGTACGAGCAGTACTTC.

The chain joins TRBV7-6 to TRBJ1-3, with D possibly matching TRBD1 (5 bases). The CDR3 spans 17 residues. Trimming stripped 1 base from V and 0 bases from J, with 13 bases between. The germline V gene encodes CDR1 SGHVS and CDR2 FNYEAQ. CDR3 bases: TGTGCCAGCAGCTTAGTTGGCGGGGGGGACTCTGGAAACACCATATATTTT. Its translation is CASSLVGGGDSGNTIYF.

Here the CDR3 DNA reads TGCGCCGAAGGGGGAGACAGGCGGACTGAAGCTTTCTTT. Amino acid sequence: CAEGGDRRTEAFF. The chain joins TRBV5-1 to TRBJ1-1; D possibly corresponds to TRBD1 (6 bases). The CDR3 totals 13 residues. V was pared by 10 bases and J by 5 bases, with 18 bases between. Germline lookup yields CDR1 SGHRS and CDR2 YFSETQ.

The chain joins TRBV28 to TRBJ1-4; 8 bases align to TRBD1. V lost 1 base, J lost 4 bases, and 5 bases stayed unmatched. In germline, CDR1 is MDHEN, CDR2 SYDVKM. The CDR3 contains 16 residues. CDR3 region: CASSLYQGAVNEKLFF. The CDR3 DNA is TGTGCCAGCAGTTTATACCAGGGGGCGGTTAATGAAAAACTGTTTTTT.

The genes are TRBV5-1 and TRBJ1-2, with 8 bases matching TRBD1. Germline CDR1 SGHRS, CDR2 YFSETQ. The CDR3 loop spans 14 amino acids. Trimming at V came to 4 bases and at J to 6 bases, leaving 8 bases not matched to a gene. CDR3 DNA: TGCGCCAGCAGCAAGGACAGGGAAGGCGATGGCTACACCTTC. As protein: CASSKDREGDGYTF.

The CDR3 protein is CASSLLVGDPEAFF. CDR3 nucleotides: TGTGCCAGCAGCTTATTGGTGGGGGATCCTGAAGCTTTCTTT. The chain carries TRBV7-9 and TRBJ1-1, with D possibly TRBD1 on 5 matching bases. Germline CDR1 is SEHNR and CDR2 is FQNEAQ (reference sequence). This CDR3 comprises 14 residues. Trimming shortened V by 2 bases and J by 6 bases, and 13 bases separated the two germline ends. Variable domain in full (rest from reference TRBV7-9 and TRBJ1-1): DTGVSQNPRHKITKRGQNVTFRCDPISEHNRLYWYRQTLGQGPEFLTYFQNEAQLEKSRLLSDRFSAERPKGSFSTLEIQRTEQGDSAMYLCASSLLVGDPEAFFGQGTRLTVV.

This rearrangement joins TRBV5-6 to TRBJ2-1, with D tentatively TRBD2 (6 bases). The germline gives CDR1 SGHDT, CDR2 YYEEEE. V was trimmed by 1 base and J by 8 bases, leaving 19 bases between them. The CDR3 is made up of 16 amino acids. In DNA form, the CDR3 reads TGTGCCAGCAGCTTGTACGGGGGAGCTGGGTTACATGAGCAGTTCTTC. Translating gives CASSLYGGAGLHEQFF.

The gene calls are TRBV9 and TRBJ1-3; 7 bases align to TRBD1. This CDR3 contains 15 residues. Per germline, CDR1 SGDLS and CDR2 YYNGEE. V lost 0 bases to trimming and J lost 2 bases; unmatched junction nucleotides: 2. The CDR3 region is CASSVDDRAGNTIYF. The CDR3 bases are TGTGCCAGCAGCGTAGACGACAGGGCTGGAAACACCATATATTTT.

The V and J genes are TRBV25-1 and TRBJ1-3; 9 nucleotides agree with TRBD1. CDR3 length: 17 residues. V gave up 5 bases and J gave up 0 bases; unmatched junction bases: 8. Germline values: CDR1 MGHDK, CDR2 SYGVNS. CDR3 residues: CASSNGQGSSSGNTIYF. The DNA of the CDR3 is TGTGCCAGCAGTAACGGACAGGGGTCGAGCTCTGGAAACACCATATATTTT.

This CDR3 reads CASSLFAGPGNTIYF. The CDR3 DNA follows: TGTGCCAGCAGCTTATTCGCGGGACCTGGAAACACCATATATTTT. This chain uses TRBV7-9 with TRBJ1-3; the D gene is possibly TRBD1 (5 bases). This CDR3 comprises 15 residues. In germline, CDR1 is SEHNR, CDR2 FQNEAQ (reference sequence). V gave up 2 bases and J gave up 2 bases, with 10 bases separating them.

The CDR3, as DNA: TGTGCCAGCAGTGGGCTACGCGAGCAGTACTTC. As protein: CASSGLREQYF. This chain uses TRBV6-1 with TRBJ2-7; D uncertain. Germline V gives CDR1 MNHNS, CDR2 SASEGT. Deletions cut 4 bases from V and 6 bases from J, with 7 bases between. The CDR3 has 11 amino acids.